This T cell receptor (beta chain) originates from a study of early T cells in non-severe SARS-CoV-2 infection. Study as a whole: Unsorted whole blood bulk RNA was sequenced, with unpaired chains. Whole-study findings and limits: A preference for anti-spike CD8 responses marked VDJdb matching, which missed private and CD4 specificities.

Each cDNA molecule carried a unique molecular identifier. TCRdb re-called the 5' RACE reads through MiXCR, storing one row per CDR3 protein. This table holds nearly 55,000 distinct CDR3 sequences, around 7.7% found once. This clonotype was recorded only once. The target antigen is unknown. This CDR3 has 18 amino acids. V was pared by 2 bases and J by 1 base, with 10 bases of the junction left unmatched. The V gene's germline CDR1 is LNHDA and CDR2 SQIVND (reference sequence). The TCR sequence derives from an adult who was a healthcare worker with PCR-confirmed SARS-CoV-2 infection or an uninfected control (not recorded which). This specimen consisted of whole blood, obtained at baseline. The chain joins TRBV19 to TRBJ2-1, with 8 bases matching TRBD2. As DNA, the CDR3 is TGTGCCAGTAGTATAATTTTGCTGACGGGAGGGTCCTACAATGAGCAGTTCTTC. As protein: CASSIILLTGGSYNEQFF.